Below are 20 T cell receptor beta chains sequenced from a single sample in a study of T cell responses to AZD1222 COVID-19 vaccine. Assay used: immunoSEQ multiplex PCR; TCRdb lists only in-frame clones, some missing. The data show about 98,000 clones, approximately 86% seen once. This material consisted of peripheral blood, taken on day 0 of AZD1222 vaccination. The receptors were gathered from an adult in good health.

This chain joins TRBV7-6 and TRBJ2-7; a possible D gene is TRBD1 (6 bases). The CDR3 has 18 residues. Germline CDR1 and CDR2: SGHVS and FNYEAQ. The V and J ends lost 5 bases and 5 bases respectively, with 28 bases between them. The CDR3 sequence: CASSPTRPGVGATNEQYF. DNA for the CDR3: TGTGCCAGCAGCCCTACTAGACCAGGGGTTGGGGCTACTAACGAGCAGTACTTC.

The chain employs TRBV5-8 and TRBJ1-5, with 7 bases matching TRBD1. CDR3 length: 14 residues. The V gene end was trimmed by 4 bases and the J gene end by 5 bases; junction bases not matched to a gene: 6. Germline CDR1 SGHTS, CDR2 YDEGEE. The CDR3 protein is CASSHKGAHQPQHF. The CDR3 DNA reads as TGTGCCAGCAGCCATAAGGGGGCTCATCAGCCCCAGCATTTT.

This chain connects TRBV7-9 to TRBJ2-7, with 10 positions matching TRBD1. The J segment lost 4 bases and the V segment lost 4 bases, leaving 19 bases of the junction unmatched. The CDR3 has 19 amino acids. Germline loops: CDR1 SEHNR, CDR2 FQNEAQ (reference sequence). CDR3 protein: CASSSVDRGFTPTTYEQYF. The DNA for the CDR3 is TGTGCCAGCAGCTCCGTGGACAGGGGGTTCACCCCTACTACGTACGAGCAGTACTTC. Filled out from reference TRBV7-9 and TRBJ2-7, the complete variable domain reads DTGVSQNPRHKITKRGQNVTFRCDPISEHNRLYWYRQTLGQGPEFLTYFQNEAQLEKSRLLSDRFSAERPKGSFSTLEIQRTEQGDSAMYLCASSSVDRGFTPTTYEQYFGPGTRLTVT.

The CDR3 bases are TGTGCCACCAGCAGAGATCCTGGTAGCCCCCGCCGGGAGACCCAGTACTTC. Translating gives CATSRDPGSPRRETQYF. The rearrangement joins TRBV15 to TRBJ2-5; D remains ambiguous. Germline CDR1 reads LNHNV; CDR2 reads YYDKDF (reference sequence). V gave up 0 bases and J gave up 5 bases, with 19 bases separating them. This CDR3 comprises 17 residues.

This chain connects TRBV7-9 to TRBJ1-1; the D is unclear. Germline V CDR1 and CDR2: SEHNR, FQNEAQ (reference sequence). The CDR3 sequence is 14 residues long. V was cut by 1 base and J by 1 base, with 7 bases left in between. Here the CDR3 reads CASSLGRTNTEAFF. The CDR3 DNA reads as TGTGCCAGCAGCTTAGGACGGACGAACACTGAAGCTTTCTTT.

V and J are TRBV3-1 (or the pseudogene TRBV3-2) and TRBJ2-7; TRBD2 is a possible D gene (5 bases). The length of the CDR3 is 12 residues. Germline CDR1 reads LGHDT; CDR2 reads YNNKEL (reference sequence). V lost 1 base and J lost 12, with 13 bases in between. The CDR3, as DNA: TGTGCCAGCAGCCAAGGGACTTCCCACGCGTACTTC. It specifies CASSQGTSHAYF.

The V call is TRBV7-4, the J call TRBJ1-5; TRBD1 might be the D (5 bases). Germline CDR1 is SGHVT and CDR2 is SQSDAQ. V gave up 2 bases and J gave up 9 bases, with 20 bases separating them. This CDR3 region has 16 residues. The CDR3: CASSLHTQGPQMPQHF. CDR3 DNA: TGTGCCAGCAGCTTACATACTCAGGGCCCCCAAATGCCCCAGCATTTT.

V is TRBV28 and J is TRBJ1-4; D ambiguous. Germline lookup yields CDR1 MDHEN and CDR2 SYDVKM. The CDR3 is 13 amino acids. The ends were cut back, 7 bases at V and 0 bases at J, with 6 bases in the middle. CDR3 DNA: TGTGCCAGCAACCTTGCAACTAATGAAAAACTGTTTTTT. Residues: CASNLATNEKLFF.

The chain couples TRBV19 to TRBJ1-5, with 7 bases that match TRBD1. V lost 6 bases to trimming and J lost 5 bases; unmatched junction nucleotides: 10. CDR1 LNHDA and CDR2 SQIVND come from the germline V gene (reference sequence). This CDR3 contains 15 residues. The CDR3 DNA is TGTGCCAGTAGACAGAGACAGGGTCGGGATCAGCCCCAGCATTTT. Protein sequence: CASRQRQGRDQPQHF.

J is TRBJ1-1 and V is TRBV10-3; TRBD1 agrees at 8 bases. Trimming cost V 6 bases and J 7 bases; bases outside gene matches: 7. Per the germline V gene, CDR1 is ENHRY and CDR2 is SYGVKD. The CDR3 sequence is 13 residues long. The CDR3 nucleotides read TGTGCCATCAGAGCGACAGGGGAAGGTGAAGCTTTCTTT. Translation gives CAIRATGEGEAFF.

The rearrangement uses TRBV5-4 and TRBJ2-5; 8 bases match TRBD2. In germline, CDR1 is SGHNT, CDR2 YYREEE (reference sequence). J was trimmed by 1 base and V by 0 bases; bases with no gene match: 11. This CDR3 contains 18 residues. The CDR3 nucleotides are TGTGCCAGCAGCTTGGTGATCGGGCTAGCGGGCCTCCAAGAGACCCAGTACTTC. As protein: CASSLVIGLAGLQETQYF.

V usage is TRBV2 and J usage is TRBJ1-2; maybe TRBD1 (6 bases). This CDR3 comprises 14 residues. The germline V and J ends were trimmed by 8 bases and 4 bases, with 17 bases remaining between them. Germline-derived CDR1 and CDR2 are SNHLY and FYNNEI. Written as DNA, the CDR3 is TGTGCCAGCGCCGCACCGAGACAGGTCTATGGCTACACCTTC. Protein sequence: CASAAPRQVYGYTF. The full variable domain, rest sourced from reference TRBV2 and TRBJ1-2, is EPEVTQTPSHQVTQMGQEVILRCVPISNHLYFYWYRQILGQKVEFLVSFYNNEISEKSEIFDDQFSVERPDGSNFTLKIRSTKLEDSAMYFCASAAPRQVYGYTFGSGTRLTVV.

V and J are TRBV6-2 or TRBV6-3 and TRBJ1-2; 8 bases line up with TRBD1. Germline trimming cut 2 bases from V and 7 bases from J; bases unmatched to any gene: 3. The CDR3 has 13 residues. In germline, CDR1 is MNHEY, CDR2 SVGEGT. CDR3 in amino acids: CASSYDRGLGYTF. For the CDR3, the DNA is TGTGCCAGCAGTTACGACAGGGGTCTTGGCTACACCTTC.

This rearrangement joins TRBV13 to TRBJ2-3, with a tentative D call TRBD1 (6 bases). The length of the CDR3 is 15 residues. V dropped 6 bases and J dropped 3 bases, with 16 bases sitting between them. From germline, CDR1 is PRHDT and CDR2 FYEKMQ (reference sequence). In nucleotides, the CDR3 is TGTGCCAGCAGTCGCGCTGGGGGCCGGACAGATACGCAGTATTTT. Amino acids: CASSRAGGRTDTQYF. The whole variable domain, filled in from reference TRBV13 and TRBJ2-3, reads AAGVIQSPRHLIKEKRETATLKCYPIPRHDTVYWYQQGPGQDPQFLISFYEKMQSDKGSIPDRFSAQQFSDYHSELNMSSLELGDSALYFCASSRAGGRTDTQYFGPGTRLTVL.

The rearrangement links TRBV28 to TRBJ2-2; TRBD2 matches at 12 bases. The CDR3 is 15 residues long. J lost 7 bases, V lost 5 bases, and 5 bases had no gene match. The germline V gene has CDR1 MDHEN and CDR2 SYDVKM. The CDR3 DNA is TGTGCCAGCAGTCGACTAGCGGGAGCGGTCGGGGAGCTGTTTTTT. It yields the protein CASSRLAGAVGELFF.

The chain has TRBV7-9 and TRBJ2-1, with D unresolved. This CDR3 has 11 residues. Trimming pared 5 bases from V and 8 bases from J, leaving 7 bases between. Germline loops: CDR1 SEHNR, CDR2 FQNEAQ (reference sequence). The CDR3 sequence is CASSHADEQFF. For the CDR3, the DNA is TGTGCCAGCAGCCATGCGGATGAGCAGTTCTTC.

V and J are TRBV4-1 and TRBJ1-6, with D maybe TRBD1 (5 bases). This CDR3 region has 15 residues. In germline, CDR1 is MGHRA, CDR2 YSYEKL. Trimming shortened V by 0 bases and J by 8 bases, and 11 bases separated the two germline ends. The CDR3 sequence: CASSQESGTYSPLHF. CDR3 bases: TGCGCCAGCAGCCAAGAGTCTGGGACCTATTCACCCCTCCACTTT.

The rearrangement uses TRBV6-5 and TRBJ2-2; TRBD1 matches at 10 bases. The CDR3 totals 15 residues. The germline V gene encodes CDR1 MNHEY and CDR2 SVGAGI. The ends lost 6 bases at V and 2 bases at J; junction bases unmatched: 3. CDR3 sequence: CASRRQGANTGELFF. In nucleotides, the CDR3 is TGTGCCAGCAGAAGACAGGGGGCTAACACCGGGGAGCTGTTTTTT.

The chain couples TRBV15 to TRBJ1-2; D remains ambiguous. Germline CDR1 LNHNV, CDR2 YYDKDF (reference sequence). This CDR3 contains 15 residues. V was shortened by 1 base and J by 1 base, with 10 bases between the two germline ends. The CDR3 DNA reads as TGTGCCACCAGCAGAGGGGCAGGATTTAACTATGGCTACACCTTC. It specifies CATSRGAGFNYGYTF.

This clone appeared a single time. The V and J genes are TRBV2 and TRBJ1-6, with D unresolved. CDR3 length: 12 amino acids. Germline CDR1 is SNHLY and CDR2 is FYNNEI. V lost 6 bases to trimming and J lost 8 bases, with 8 bases between them. In nucleotides, the CDR3 is TGTGCCAGCAGAAGGGAGGATTCACCCCTCCACTTT. Translated: CASRREDSPLHF.